This T cell receptor beta chain was captured in a study of breast tumors, draining lymph nodes, adjacent tissues (dated by TCRdb to the mid-2010s). For the wider study: In breast cancer patients, the study compared the TCR beta repertoires of tumor, adjacent nontumor tissue and axillary lymph nodes. The study aimed to assess the relationships and possible T-cell exchange between tumor, surrounding tissue and draining lymph node repertoires in human breast cancer. What the study reported, not specific to this receptor: The similarity between tumor and nontumor tissue repertoires was significantly greater in luminal-like breast cancer than in basal-like breast cancer. The conclusion that tumor T cells originate in lymph nodes was presented as consistent with a hypothesis rather than as directly demonstrated. Tumor T-cell repertoires showed less diversity than lymph node repertoires and more diversity than nontumor tissue repertoires, and tumor T-cell repertoires showed preferential V and J gene usage. A scenario in which most tumor T cells derive from the lymph node and then expand within tumor tissue was judged to be consistent with the data.

The axillary draining lymph nodes of breast cancer patients were the source of the lymph node samples. The germline V gene gives CDR1 as SGHRS and CDR2 as YFSETQ. Relative to germline, V is 3 bases shorter and J is 6 bases shorter, with 10 bases between their ends. The cysteine opens and the phenylalanine closes a CDR3 of 12 amino acids. Only CDR3 DNA remains: 36 bases, in frame from the first base. Instrument used: Illumina HiSeq 2000. TCR beta chain libraries were generated by multiplex PCR amplification. High-throughput sequencing was used to analyze the amplified TCR beta chain products. TCRdb redid the processing of the public reads, applying fastp at Q25 and MiXCR, and retained in-frame beta chains. Every entry covers one CDR3 protein and lists the most common genes and DNA from its rows. This sample holds over 150,000 distinct CDR3 sequences; 25% to 40% were observed only once. The top ten clones comprise 4.3% of the sample.

This clonotype qualifies as medium-sized (0.01 to 0.1%). What antigen it recognizes has not been identified. No qualities accompany the bases; no much larger clone lies one base away. This sequence originates from a female donor with breast cancer. Some clones in this sample may be carry-over from other donors' samples. The sample consisted of axillary lymph node tissue. The receptor chain draws on TRBV5-1 and TRBJ2-7, with TRBD1 tentatively as D gene (5 bases match). CDR3 loop: CASSYGASEQYF. The DNA reads as follows: TGCGCCAGCAGCTATGGGGCGAGCGAGCAGTACTTC.